This is a list of T cell receptor beta chains from one sample in a study of T cells after yellow fever vaccination. TCRdb reanalysed the 5' RACE reads using MiXCR and keeps one entry per CDR3 protein. The profile shows 70,000 or so distinct CDR3 sequences, around 6.2% of them singletons. The sequenced sample was CD4+ T cells sorted from PBMCs, obtained roughly 15 days after the first yellow fever vaccination. Receptors originate from a man younger than 30 who received the YFV17D yellow fever vaccine. CDR3s include the opening cysteine and the closing phenylalanine or tryptophan. The D gene is left open where the match is weak. Size tells how often a clone was seen (once, few, many) or the class of an expanded clone, and some rows leave it out.

abundance	d_gene	v_gene	j_gene	CDR3aa	CDR3nt
many	-	TRBV6-5	TRBJ1-4	CASSYNGQRTEKLFF	TGTGCCAGCAGCTACAACGGACAGAGAACTGAAAAACTGTTTTTT
many	-	TRBV5-1	TRBJ1-6	CASSSSNSPLHF	TGCGCCAGCAGCTCGAGTAATTCACCCCTCCACTTT
many	TRBD1	TRBV5-1	TRBJ1-2	CASSAPNRGDGGYTF	TGCGCCAGCAGCGCACCAAACAGGGGAGACGGCGGCTACACCTTC
many	TRBD1	TRBV5-1	TRBJ2-1	CASSRDRALNEQFF	TGCGCCAGCAGCCGGGACAGGGCCCTCAATGAGCAGTTCTTC
many	-	TRBV5-1	TRBJ2-3	CASSLAISSYTSTDTQYF	TGCGCCAGCAGCTTGGCGATATCTTCCTACACTTCTACAGATACGCAGTATTTT
many	-	TRBV10-3	TRBJ2-1	CATEPRGGDGNEQFF	TGTGCCACCGAGCCGAGGGGGGGGGATGGCAATGAGCAGTTCTTC
many	-	TRBV20-1	TRBJ1-3	CSARGGTTSGNTIYF	TGCAGTGCTAGAGGTGGGACAACCTCTGGAAACACCATATATTTT
few	-	TRBV5-6	TRBJ2-6	CASSRQVHGVLTF	TGTGCCAGCAGCCGTCAGGTTCACGGCGTCCTGACTTTC
many	TRBD2	TRBV5-4	TRBJ2-5	CASSFSGAGETQYF	TGTGCCAGCAGCTTTAGCGGGGCGGGGGAGACCCAGTACTTC
many	TRBD2	TRBV20-1	TRBJ2-3	CSARDLRRGGGDTQYF	TGCAGTGCTAGAGATCTGAGGCGGGGGGGCGGAGATACGCAGTATTTT
many	-	TRBV20-1	TRBJ2-1	CSARVHVIGNEQFF	TGCAGTGCTAGAGTCCACGTTATCGGGAATGAGCAGTTCTTC
many	-	TRBV5-5	TRBJ2-3	CASSTSPGTDTQYF	-
-	-	TRBV5-6	TRBJ1-2	CASSLGVSFYGYTF	TGTGCCAGCAGCTTGGGGGTCAGCTTCTATGGCTACACCTTC
many	TRBD1	TRBV7-6	TRBJ1-5	CASSRSTGLNQPQHF	TGTGCCAGCAGCCGCTCGACAGGGTTGAATCAGCCCCAGCATTTT
many	-	TRBV7-9	TRBJ2-1	CASSLIGLAEEQFF	TGTGCCAGCAGCTTAATAGGCCTCGCGGAGGAGCAGTTCTTC
many	TRBD1	TRBV7-9	TRBJ2-1	CASSLGQGHLNEQFF	TGTGCCAGCAGCTTAGGACAGGGGCATCTCAATGAGCAGTTCTTC
once	TRBD1	TRBV5-8	TRBJ2-5	CAMSLGQVETQYF	TGTGCCATGAGCTTAGGACAGGTGGAGACCCAGTACTTC
-	-	TRBV15	TRBJ1-1	CATSGRNTEAFF	TGTGCCACCAGCGGGAGAAACACTGAAGCTTTCTTT
few	TRBD2	TRBV7-2	TRBJ2-2	CASSSPGGHTGELFF	TGTGCCAGCAGCTCCCCGGGGGGGCACACCGGGGAGCTGTTTTTT
many	TRBD2	TRBV20-1	TRBJ2-5	CSARRDRTSAGNGTQYF	TGCAGTGCTAGAAGGGATCGGACTAGCGCCGGTAACGGGACCCAGTACTTC
many	-	TRBV6-5	TRBJ1-2	CASSYRGIYGYTF	TGTGCCAGCAGTTACCGTGGCATCTATGGCTACACCTTC
many	TRBD2	TRBV5-1	TRBJ2-1	CASSLGPASGENNEQFF	TGCGCCAGCAGCTTGGGGCCCGCTAGCGGGGAAAACAATGAGCAGTTCTTC
many	-	TRBV7-3	TRBJ2-1	CASSLNRYNEQFF	TGTGCCAGCAGCTTAAACAGATACAATGAGCAGTTCTTC
many	-	TRBV7-2	TRBJ1-5	CASGERVHQPQHF	TGTGCCAGTGGTGAGAGGGTGCATCAGCCCCAGCATTTT
many	-	TRBV5-6	TRBJ2-5	CASSLAIGPAYF	TGTGCCAGCAGCTTGGCTATAGGGCCAGCGTACTTC
many	TRBD1	TRBV12-3/TRBV12-4	TRBJ2-3	CASSLFAGQGLDTQYF	TGTGCCAGCAGTTTATTCGCAGGACAGGGGTTGGATACGCAGTATTTT
many	-	TRBV5-1	TRBJ1-1	CASSAQQNTEAFF	TGCGCCAGCAGCGCACAGCAGAACACTGAAGCTTTCTTT
many	-	TRBV18	TRBJ2-5	CASSHYGQQETQYF	TGTGCCAGCTCACATTATGGACAGCAAGAGACCCAGTACTTC
many	-	TRBV19	TRBJ2-5	CASRPGWGLETQYF	TGTGCCAGTAGGCCGGGATGGGGGCTAGAGACCCAGTACTTC
many	-	TRBV4-3	TRBJ1-5	CASSHGLGNQPQHF	TGCGCCAGCAGCCACGGACTAGGGAATCAGCCCCAGCATTTT
-	-	TRBV7-6	TRBJ1-2	CASSLDFGAYGYTF	TGTGCCAGCAGCTTAGATTTTGGGGCCTATGGCTACACCTTC
many	TRBD1	TRBV20-1	TRBJ2-7	CSATGGAPHYEQYF	TGCAGTGCGACAGGGGGCGCCCCCCACTACGAGCAGTACTTC
many	-	TRBV6-5	TRBJ1-2	CASSYSYFNYGYTF	TGTGCCAGCAGTTACAGTTACTTTAACTATGGCTACACCTTC
many	-	TRBV12-3/TRBV12-4	TRBJ2-5	CASSFLEETQYF	TGTGCCAGCAGTTTTCTGGAAGAGACCCAGTACTTC
many	-	TRBV5-1	TRBJ1-4	CASSRTGKVEKLFF	TGCGCCAGCAGCCGTACAGGGAAAGTTGAAAAACTGTTTTTT
many	-	TRBV5-1	TRBJ2-5	CASSLSGDQETQYF	TGCGCCAGCAGCTTATCGGGGGACCAAGAGACCCAGTACTTC
many	TRBD1	TRBV7-2	TRBJ2-5	CASSTRTGSQETQYF	TGTGCCAGCAGCACCCGGACAGGGAGTCAAGAGACCCAGTACTTC
-	-	TRBV12-3/TRBV12-4	TRBJ2-6	CASSWVPGANVLTF	TGTGCCAGCAGTTGGGTCCCTGGGGCCAACGTCCTGACTTTC
many	-	TRBV7-2	TRBJ1-3	CASSLDRASSGNTIYF	TGTGCCAGCAGCTTGGACCGGGCCTCCTCTGGAAACACCATATATTTT
many	-	TRBV12-5	TRBJ2-1	CASGRQSYNEQFF	TGTGCTAGTGGAAGACAGTCCTACAATGAGCAGTTCTTC
many	-	TRBV20-1	TRBJ1-2	CSALSEYGYTF	TGCAGTGCCTTGAGCGAGTATGGCTACACCTTC
many	TRBD1	TRBV5-1	TRBJ2-2	CASSLAPGGNSGELFF	TGCGCCAGCAGCTTGGCCCCAGGGGGAAATTCCGGGGAGCTGTTTTTT
many	-	TRBV18	TRBJ1-1	CASSPTEGRTEAFF	TGTGCCAGCTCACCAACTGAGGGGCGAACTGAAGCTTTCTTT
many	-	TRBV27	TRBJ2-3	CASSLTGWGTDTQYF	TGTGCCAGCAGCTTAACAGGGTGGGGCACAGATACGCAGTATTTT
many	TRBD1	TRBV6-1	TRBJ2-5	CASSGFSGQGWETQYF	TGTGCCAGCAGTGGGTTCTCAGGACAGGGCTGGGAGACCCAGTACTTC
few	-	TRBV5-6	TRBJ2-3	CASSVMTGRDAGTDTQYF	TGTGCCAGCAGCGTGATGACAGGGAGGGACGCTGGCACAGATACGCAGTATTTT
many	-	TRBV24-1	TRBJ2-2	CATSAPGANTGELFF	TGTGCCACCAGTGCGCCAGGGGCGAACACCGGGGAGCTGTTTTTT
many	-	TRBV6-2/TRBV6-3	TRBJ2-2	CASSYPGGQHTGELFF	TGTGCCAGCAGTTACCCCGGCGGACAGCACACCGGGGAGCTGTTTTTT
many	-	TRBV5-1	TRBJ2-3	CASSPIVGRSTDTQYF	TGCGCCAGCAGCCCGATTGTGGGGAGGAGCACAGATACGCAGTATTTT
many	TRBD1	TRBV4-2	TRBJ1-2	CASSPSQGTANYGYTF	TGTGCCAGCAGCCCCTCCCAGGGGACAGCTAACTATGGCTACACCTTC
many	-	TRBV19	TRBJ2-3	CASSSIGDTQYF	TGTGCCAGTAGTAGTATAGGAGATACGCAGTATTTT